This T cell receptor beta chain was identified during a study of beta chain features in type 1 diabetes. Findings and caveats of the study: Shortening of TCRB CDR3s, moderate but significant, appeared in all four CD4+ subsets of Type 1 diabetes patients. VDJ junctions from patients with type 1 diabetes contained fewer insertions and more deletions. Within the patient group, naive, central memory and Treg TCRB repertoires appeared more similar to each other than within healthy donors.

Note on this clone: Its cognate antigen is unknown.

The length of the CDR3 is 17 residues. Trimming removed 2 bases from V and 7 bases from J, with 20 bases in between. CDR1 and CDR2 (germline): KGHSH, LQKENI. The whole isolated RNA underwent reverse transcription, so sequencing captured expressed TCRB transcripts. TCRdb's copy holds only in-frame clones and misses some; the assay was immunoSEQ multiplex PCR. The data show hundreds of thousands of clones, about a sixth seen once. Populations obtained by sorting all exceeded 95% purity. This receptor was obtained from a young woman in good health. Sequencing used naive CD4+ T cells from blood. This chain connects TRBV18 to TRBJ2-2, with a weak D call TRBD2 (5 bases). CDR3 loop: CASSPTGSGERDGELFF. CDR3 bases: TGTGCCAGCTCACCAACTGGGTCTGGAGAGAGGGACGGGGAGCTGTTTTTT.